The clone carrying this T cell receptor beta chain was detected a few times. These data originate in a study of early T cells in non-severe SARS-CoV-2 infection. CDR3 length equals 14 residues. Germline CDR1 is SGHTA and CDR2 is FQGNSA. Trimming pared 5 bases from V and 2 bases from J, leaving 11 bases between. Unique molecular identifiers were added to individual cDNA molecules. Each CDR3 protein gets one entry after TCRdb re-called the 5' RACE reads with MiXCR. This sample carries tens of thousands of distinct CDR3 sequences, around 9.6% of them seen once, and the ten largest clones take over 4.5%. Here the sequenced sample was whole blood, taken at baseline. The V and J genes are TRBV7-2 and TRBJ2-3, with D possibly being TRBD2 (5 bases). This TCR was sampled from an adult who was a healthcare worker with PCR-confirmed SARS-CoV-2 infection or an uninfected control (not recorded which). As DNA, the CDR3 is TGTGCCAGCAGCCCCTCGGGAATCACAGATACGCAGTATTTT. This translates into CASSPSGITDTQYF.